The clone carrying this T cell receptor (beta chain) has only a few counts. Its cognate antigen is unknown. The data were obtained in a study of identical twins. Study-wide results and limits: Partly confounded zero-insertion analyses could result from invariant MAIT and iNKT cells.

No donor was unhealthy or non-Caucasian. A universal primer site was created by template switching, with the cDNA bearing unique molecular identifiers. One entry per CDR3 protein, called by TCRdb with MiXCR from the 5' RACE reads. The sample records around 500,000 distinct CDR3 sequences, over 12% being singletons. V shed 2 bases and J shed 6 bases, with 6 bases lying between them. This CDR3 is built from 12 residues. Germline CDR1 and CDR2: SGHTA and FQGNSA. The same sample was also studied in work on yellow fever vaccine responses in identical twins. That paper states: Twins' vaccine T cell responses were reported to seem partly convergent and partly personalized.

The sample consisted of CD4+ T cells sorted from blood. The clonotype comes from a woman aged 18-35 years in good health. The chain uses TRBV7-2 and TRBJ2-3, with no clear D. CDR3 coding DNA: TGTGCCAGCAGCTTATATCAGGATACGCAGTATTTT. Translated: CASSLYQDTQYF. Using reference TRBV7-2 and TRBJ2-3 for the parts outside the CDR3, the full variable domain is GAGVSQSPSNKVTEKGKDVELRCDPISGHTALYWYRQSLGQGLEFLIYFQGNSAPDKSGLPSDRFSAERTGGSVSTLTIQRTQQEDSAVYLCASSLYQDTQYFGPGTRLTVL.